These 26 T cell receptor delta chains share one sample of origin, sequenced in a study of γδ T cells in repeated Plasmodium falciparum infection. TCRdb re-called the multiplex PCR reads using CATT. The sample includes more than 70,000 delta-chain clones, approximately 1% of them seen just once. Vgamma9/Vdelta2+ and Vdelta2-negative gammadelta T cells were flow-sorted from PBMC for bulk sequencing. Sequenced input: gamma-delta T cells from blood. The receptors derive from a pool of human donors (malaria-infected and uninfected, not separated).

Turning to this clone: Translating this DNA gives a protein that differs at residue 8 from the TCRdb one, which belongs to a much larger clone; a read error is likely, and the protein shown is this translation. CDR3 bases: TGTGCTCTTGGGGCCGGCGGCCCTCCTAATAACTGGGGGACAAACACCGATAAACTCATCTTT. The encoded protein is CALGAGGPPNNWGTNTDKLIF. The chain uses TRDV1 and TRDJ1; 9 bases are a match to TRDD3. CDR1 and CDR2 from the germline V gene are TSWWSYY and QGS. CDR3 length equals 21 residues. After removal of 4 bases from V and 0 bases from J, the junction contained 21 bases not matched to a gene.

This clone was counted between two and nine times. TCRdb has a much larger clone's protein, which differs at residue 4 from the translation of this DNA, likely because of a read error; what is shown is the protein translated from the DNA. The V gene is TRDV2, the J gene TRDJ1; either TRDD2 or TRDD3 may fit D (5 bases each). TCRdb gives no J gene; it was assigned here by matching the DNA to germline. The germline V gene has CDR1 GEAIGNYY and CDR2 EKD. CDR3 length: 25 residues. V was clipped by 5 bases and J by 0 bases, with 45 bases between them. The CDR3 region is CACGYFRYTRSPEVRPLQYTDKLIF. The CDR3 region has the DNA TGTGCCTGTGGCTACTTTCGATATACGCGGTCCCCAGAGGTCCGGCCCCTTCAGTACACCGATAAACTCATCTTT.

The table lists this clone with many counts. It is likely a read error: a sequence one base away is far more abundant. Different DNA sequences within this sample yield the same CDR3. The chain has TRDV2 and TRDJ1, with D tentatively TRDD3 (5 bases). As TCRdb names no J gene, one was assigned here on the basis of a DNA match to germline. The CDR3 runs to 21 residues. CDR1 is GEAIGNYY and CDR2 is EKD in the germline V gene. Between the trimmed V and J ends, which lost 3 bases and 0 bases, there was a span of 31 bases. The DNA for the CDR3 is TGTGCCTGTGACCCCCTAGGGGCCGGAGAGGATATGGGGCTTGACACCGATAAACTCATCTTT. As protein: CACDPLGAGEDMGLDTDKLIF.

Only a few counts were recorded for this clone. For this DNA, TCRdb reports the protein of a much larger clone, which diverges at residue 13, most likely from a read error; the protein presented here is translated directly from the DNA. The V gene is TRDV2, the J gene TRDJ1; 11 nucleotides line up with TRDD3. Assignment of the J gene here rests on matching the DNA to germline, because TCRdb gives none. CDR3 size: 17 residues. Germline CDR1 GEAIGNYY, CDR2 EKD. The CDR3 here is CAITSHWGIWDTYKLIF. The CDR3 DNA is TGTGCTATTACTAGTCACTGGGGGATATGGGACACCTATAAACTCATCTTT.

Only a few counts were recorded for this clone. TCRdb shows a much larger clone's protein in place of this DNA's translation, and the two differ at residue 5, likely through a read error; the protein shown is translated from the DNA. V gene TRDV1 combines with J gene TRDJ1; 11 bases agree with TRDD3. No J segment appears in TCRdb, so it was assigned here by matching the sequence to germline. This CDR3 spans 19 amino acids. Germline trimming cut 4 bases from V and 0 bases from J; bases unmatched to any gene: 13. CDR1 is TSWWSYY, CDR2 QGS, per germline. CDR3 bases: TGTGCTCTTGGGGGCCTGTCATCCTCTGGGGGATACTACACCGATAAACTCATCTTT. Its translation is CALGGLSSSGGYYTDKLIF.

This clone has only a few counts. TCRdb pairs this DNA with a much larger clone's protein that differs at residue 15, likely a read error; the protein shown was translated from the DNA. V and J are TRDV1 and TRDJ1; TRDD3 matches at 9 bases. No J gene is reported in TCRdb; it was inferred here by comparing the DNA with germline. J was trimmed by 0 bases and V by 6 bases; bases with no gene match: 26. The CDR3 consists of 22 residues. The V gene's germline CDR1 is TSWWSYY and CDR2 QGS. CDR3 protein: CALGRRTYSKYWGTPYTDKLIF. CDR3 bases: TGTGCTCTTGGTCGGAGGACCTACTCGAAATACTGGGGGACCCCCTACACCGATAAACTCATCTTT.

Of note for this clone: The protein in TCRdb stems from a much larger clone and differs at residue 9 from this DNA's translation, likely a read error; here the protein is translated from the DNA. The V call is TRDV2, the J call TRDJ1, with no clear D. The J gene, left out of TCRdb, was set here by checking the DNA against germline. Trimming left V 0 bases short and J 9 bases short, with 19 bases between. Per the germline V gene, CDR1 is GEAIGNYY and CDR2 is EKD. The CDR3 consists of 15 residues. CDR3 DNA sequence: TGTGCCTGTGACACCTTGATCCAGGGTACATCTCAACTCATCTTT. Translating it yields CACDTLIQGTSQLIF.

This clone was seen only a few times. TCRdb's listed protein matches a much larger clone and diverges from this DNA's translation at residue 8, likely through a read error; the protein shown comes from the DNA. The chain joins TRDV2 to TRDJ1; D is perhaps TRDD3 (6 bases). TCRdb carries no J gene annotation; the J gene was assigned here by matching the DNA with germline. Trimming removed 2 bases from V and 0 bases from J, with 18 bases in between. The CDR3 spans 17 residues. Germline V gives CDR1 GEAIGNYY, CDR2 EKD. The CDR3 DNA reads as TGTGCCTGTGACAATCTGGGGTGCCCCGGGTACACCGATAAACTCATCTTT. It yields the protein CACDNLGCPGYTDKLIF.

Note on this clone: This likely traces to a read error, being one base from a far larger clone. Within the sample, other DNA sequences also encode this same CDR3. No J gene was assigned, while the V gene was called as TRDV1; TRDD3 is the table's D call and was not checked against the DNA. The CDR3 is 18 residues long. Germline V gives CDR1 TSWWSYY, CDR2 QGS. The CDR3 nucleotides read TGTGCTCTTGGGGAAAGGCCTTCCCGTGACCTGGGGGCTCTTAAGCTCATCTTT. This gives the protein CALGERPSRDLGALKLIF.

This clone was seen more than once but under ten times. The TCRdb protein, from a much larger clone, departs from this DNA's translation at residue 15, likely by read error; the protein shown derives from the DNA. The CDR3 bases are TGTGCCTGTGACACCGGGATCTGGGGGATACGCGGGTACACCGTTAAACTCATCTTT. It codes for CACDTGIWGIRGYTVKLIF. This chain connects TRDV2 to TRDJ1; 12 bases are shared with TRDD3. No J segment appears in TCRdb, so it was assigned here by matching the sequence to germline. This CDR3 region has 19 residues. Germline assignment: CDR1 GEAIGNYY and CDR2 EKD.

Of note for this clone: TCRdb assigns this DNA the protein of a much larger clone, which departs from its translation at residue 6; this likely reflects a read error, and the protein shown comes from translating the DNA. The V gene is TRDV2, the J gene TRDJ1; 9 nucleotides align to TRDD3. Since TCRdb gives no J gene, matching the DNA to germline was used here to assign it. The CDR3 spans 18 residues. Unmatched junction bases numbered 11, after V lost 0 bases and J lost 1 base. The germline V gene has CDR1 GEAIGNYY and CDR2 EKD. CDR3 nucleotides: TGTGCCTGTGACACCGCTACTGGGGGACATCGACTCACCGATAAACTCATCTTT. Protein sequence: CACDTATGGHRLTDKLIF.

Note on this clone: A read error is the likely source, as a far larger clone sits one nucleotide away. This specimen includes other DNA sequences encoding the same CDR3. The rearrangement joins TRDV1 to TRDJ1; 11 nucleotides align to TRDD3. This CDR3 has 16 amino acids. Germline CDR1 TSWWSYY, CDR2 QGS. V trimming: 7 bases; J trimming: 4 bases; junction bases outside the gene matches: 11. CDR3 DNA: TGTGCTCTTGAGAGGTTGCTGGGGGATACTGGCGATAAACTCATCTTT. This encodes CALERLLGDTGDKLIF.

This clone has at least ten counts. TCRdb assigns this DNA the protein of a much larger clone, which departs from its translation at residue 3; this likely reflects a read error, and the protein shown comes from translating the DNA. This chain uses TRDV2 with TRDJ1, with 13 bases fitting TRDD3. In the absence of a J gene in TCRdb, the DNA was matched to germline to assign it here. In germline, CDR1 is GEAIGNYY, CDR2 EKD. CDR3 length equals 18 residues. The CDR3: CARDPYWGIRTGTDKLIF. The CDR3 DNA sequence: TGTGCCCGTGACCCCTACTGGGGGATACGGACTGGAACCGATAAACTCATCTTT.

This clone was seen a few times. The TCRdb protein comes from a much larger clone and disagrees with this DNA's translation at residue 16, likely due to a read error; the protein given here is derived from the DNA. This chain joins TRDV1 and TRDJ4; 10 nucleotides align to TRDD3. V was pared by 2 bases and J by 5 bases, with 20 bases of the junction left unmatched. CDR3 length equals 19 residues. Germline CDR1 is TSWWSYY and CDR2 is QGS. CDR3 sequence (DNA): TGTGCTCTTGGGGAATTTCATTTCCTTCGTACTGGGGGATGGGTGCCCCTGATCTTT. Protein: CALGEFHFLRTGGWVPLIF.

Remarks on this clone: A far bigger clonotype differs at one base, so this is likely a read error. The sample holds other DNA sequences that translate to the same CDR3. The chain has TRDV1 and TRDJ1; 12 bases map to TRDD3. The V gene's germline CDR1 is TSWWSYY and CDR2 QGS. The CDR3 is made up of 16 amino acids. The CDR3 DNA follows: TGCGCTCTTGTGGGTACTGGGGGATACAACACCGATAAACTCATCTTT. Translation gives CALVGTGGYNTDKLIF.

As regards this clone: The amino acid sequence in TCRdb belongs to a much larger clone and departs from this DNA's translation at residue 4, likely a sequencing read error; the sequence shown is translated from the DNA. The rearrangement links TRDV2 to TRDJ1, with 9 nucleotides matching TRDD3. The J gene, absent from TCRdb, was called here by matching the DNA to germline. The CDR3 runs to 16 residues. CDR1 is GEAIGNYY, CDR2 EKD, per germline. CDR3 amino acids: CACYTLGDEEADKLIF. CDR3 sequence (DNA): TGTGCCTGTTACACCCTGGGGGATGAGGAAGCCGATAAACTCATCTTT.

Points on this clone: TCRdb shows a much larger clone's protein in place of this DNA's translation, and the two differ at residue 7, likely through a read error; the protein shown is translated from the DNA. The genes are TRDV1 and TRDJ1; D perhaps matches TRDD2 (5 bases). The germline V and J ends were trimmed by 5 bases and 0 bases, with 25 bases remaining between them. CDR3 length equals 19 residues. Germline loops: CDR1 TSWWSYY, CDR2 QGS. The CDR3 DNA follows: TGTGCTCTTGGGACCTCTATGCCTACAGTGTGGGAGTACACCGATAAACTCATCTTT. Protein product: CALGTSMPTVWEYTDKLIF.

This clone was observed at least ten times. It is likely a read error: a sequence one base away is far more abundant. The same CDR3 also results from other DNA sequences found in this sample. The CDR3 region is CACDPLLGDTGYTDKLIF. CDR3 nucleotides: TGTGCCTGCGACCCCCTACTGGGGGATACAGGGTACACCGATAAACTCATCTTT. The V gene is TRDV2, the J gene TRDJ1; 12 nucleotides agree with TRDD3. No J gene is reported in TCRdb; it was inferred here by comparing the DNA with germline. V shed 7 bases and J 0 bases; nucleotides not matched to a gene: 14. Germline V gene data show CDR1 as GEAIGNYY and CDR2 as EKD. This CDR3 region has 18 residues.

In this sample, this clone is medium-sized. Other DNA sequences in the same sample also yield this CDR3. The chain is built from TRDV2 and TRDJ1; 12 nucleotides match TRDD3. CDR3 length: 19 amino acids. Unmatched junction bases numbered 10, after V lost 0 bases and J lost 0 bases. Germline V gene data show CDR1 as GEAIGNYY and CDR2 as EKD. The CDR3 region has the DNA TGTGCCTGTGACACCGGGATCTGGGGGATACGCGGGTACACCGATAAACTCATCTTT. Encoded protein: CACDTGIWGIRGYTDKLIF.

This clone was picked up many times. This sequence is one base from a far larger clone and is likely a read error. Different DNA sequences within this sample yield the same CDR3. CDR3: CALGEHGGSSYRGIQGDKLIF. In nucleotides, the CDR3 is TGTGCCCTTGGGGAACATGGTGGATCTTCCTACCGGGGGATACAGGGCGATAAACTCATCTTT. The chain recombines TRDV1 with TRDJ1; TRDD3 is a possible D gene (9 bases). The J gene was missing in TCRdb and was found by matching the end of the DNA to germline. The length of the CDR3 is 21 residues. The germline V gene has CDR1 TSWWSYY and CDR2 QGS.

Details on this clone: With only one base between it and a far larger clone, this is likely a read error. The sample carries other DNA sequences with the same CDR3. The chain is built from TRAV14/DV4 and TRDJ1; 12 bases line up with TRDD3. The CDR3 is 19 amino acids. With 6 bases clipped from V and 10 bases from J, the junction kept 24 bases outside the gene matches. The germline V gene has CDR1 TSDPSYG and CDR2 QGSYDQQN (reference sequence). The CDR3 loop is CAMRDVRPKTLLGDTILIF. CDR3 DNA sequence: TGTGCAATGAGGGATGTCCGTCCTAAGACCCTACTGGGGGATACTATACTCATCTTT.

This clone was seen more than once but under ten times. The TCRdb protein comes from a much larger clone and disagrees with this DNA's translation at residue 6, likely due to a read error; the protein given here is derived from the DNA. CDR3 amino acids: CACDTASIAPRITDKLIF. DNA of the CDR3: TGTGCCTGTGACACCGCGTCGATAGCGCCCAGAATCACCGATAAACTCATCTTT. J is TRDJ1 and V is TRDV2; D is uncertain. The J gene, absent from TCRdb, was called here by matching the DNA to germline. The V end lost 0 bases, the J end lost 1 base, and 20 bases lay between the germline ends. Germline-derived CDR1 and CDR2 are GEAIGNYY and EKD. The CDR3 sequence is 18 residues long.

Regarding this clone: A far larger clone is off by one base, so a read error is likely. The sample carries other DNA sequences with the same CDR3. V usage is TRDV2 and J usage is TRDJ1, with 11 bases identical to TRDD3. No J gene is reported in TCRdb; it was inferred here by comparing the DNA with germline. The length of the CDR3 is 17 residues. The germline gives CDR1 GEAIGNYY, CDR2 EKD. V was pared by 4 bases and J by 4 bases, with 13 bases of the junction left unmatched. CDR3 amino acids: CACDPLGDTIENDKLIF. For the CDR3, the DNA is TGTGCCTGTGATCCGTTGGGGGATACGATCGAGAACGATAAACTCATCTTT.

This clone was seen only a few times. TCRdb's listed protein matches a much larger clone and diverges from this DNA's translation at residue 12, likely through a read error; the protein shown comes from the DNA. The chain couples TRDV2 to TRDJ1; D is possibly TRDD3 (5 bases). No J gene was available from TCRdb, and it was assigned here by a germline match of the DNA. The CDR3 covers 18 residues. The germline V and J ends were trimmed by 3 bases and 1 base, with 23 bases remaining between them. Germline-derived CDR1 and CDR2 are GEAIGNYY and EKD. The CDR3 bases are TGTGCCTGTGACCCACTACGGGGGTACGATCGGGGCACCGATAAACTCATCTTT. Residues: CACDPLRGYDRGTDKLIF.

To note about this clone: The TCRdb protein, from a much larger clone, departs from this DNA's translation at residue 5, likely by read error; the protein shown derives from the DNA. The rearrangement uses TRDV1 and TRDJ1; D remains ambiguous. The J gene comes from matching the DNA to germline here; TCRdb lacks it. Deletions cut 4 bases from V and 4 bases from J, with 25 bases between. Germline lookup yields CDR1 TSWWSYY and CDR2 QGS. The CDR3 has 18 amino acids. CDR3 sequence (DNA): TGTGCTCTTGGGGGACCACCCCTCGCGGAACCCCCAGTCGATAAACTCATCTTT. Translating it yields CALGGPPLAEPPVDKLIF.

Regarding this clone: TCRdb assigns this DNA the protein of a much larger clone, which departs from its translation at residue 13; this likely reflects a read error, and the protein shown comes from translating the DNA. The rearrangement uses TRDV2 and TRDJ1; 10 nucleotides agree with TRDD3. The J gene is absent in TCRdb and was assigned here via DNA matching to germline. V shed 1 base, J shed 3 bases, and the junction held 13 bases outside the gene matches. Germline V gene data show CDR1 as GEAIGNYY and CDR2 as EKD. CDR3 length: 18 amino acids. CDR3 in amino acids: CACDTVGGGYPNADKLIF. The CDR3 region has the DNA TGTGCCTGTGACACAGTGGGTGGGGGATACCCGAACGCCGATAAACTCATCTTT.